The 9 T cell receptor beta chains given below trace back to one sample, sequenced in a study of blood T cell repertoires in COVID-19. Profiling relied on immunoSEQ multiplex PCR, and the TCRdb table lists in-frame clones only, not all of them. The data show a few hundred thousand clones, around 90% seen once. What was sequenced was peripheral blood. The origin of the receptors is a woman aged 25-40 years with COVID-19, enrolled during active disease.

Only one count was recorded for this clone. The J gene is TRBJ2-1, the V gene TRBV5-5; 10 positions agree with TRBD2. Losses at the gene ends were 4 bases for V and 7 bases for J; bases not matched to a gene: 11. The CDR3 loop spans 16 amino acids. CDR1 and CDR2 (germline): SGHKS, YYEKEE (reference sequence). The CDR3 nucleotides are TGTGCCAGCAGCCTTGGAGGGCCTAGCGGGAGTAATGAGCAGTTCTTC. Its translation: CASSLGGPSGSNEQFF.

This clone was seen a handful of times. In DNA form, the CDR3 reads TGTGCCAGCAGCTCCTCCGGGAACTATGGCTACACCTTC. Protein sequence: CASSSSGNYGYTF. The rearrangement uses TRBV7-2 and TRBJ1-2; D uncertain. V was clipped by 4 bases and J by 2 bases, with 8 bases between them. Germline assignment: CDR1 SGHTA and CDR2 FQGNSA. The CDR3 runs to 13 residues.

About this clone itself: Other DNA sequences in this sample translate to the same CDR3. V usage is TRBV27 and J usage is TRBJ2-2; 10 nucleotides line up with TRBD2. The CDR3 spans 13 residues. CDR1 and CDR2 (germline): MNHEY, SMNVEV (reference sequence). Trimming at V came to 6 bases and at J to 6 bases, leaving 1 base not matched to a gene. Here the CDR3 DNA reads TGTGCCAGCAGCCTAGCGGGGGCCGGGGAGCTGTTTTTT. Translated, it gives CASSLAGAGELFF.

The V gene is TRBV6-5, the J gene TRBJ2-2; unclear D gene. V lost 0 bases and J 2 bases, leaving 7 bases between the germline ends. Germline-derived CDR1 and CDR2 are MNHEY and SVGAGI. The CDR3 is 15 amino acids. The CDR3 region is CASSYSTGNTGELFF. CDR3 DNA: TGTGCCAGCAGTTACTCGACGGGTAACACCGGGGAGCTGTTTTTT.

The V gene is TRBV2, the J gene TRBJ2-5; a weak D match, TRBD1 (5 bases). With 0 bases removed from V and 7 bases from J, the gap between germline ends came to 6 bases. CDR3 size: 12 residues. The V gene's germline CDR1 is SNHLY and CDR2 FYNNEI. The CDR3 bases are TGTGCCAGCAGTGAAGCGGGGCTGACCCAGTACTTC. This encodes CASSEAGLTQYF.

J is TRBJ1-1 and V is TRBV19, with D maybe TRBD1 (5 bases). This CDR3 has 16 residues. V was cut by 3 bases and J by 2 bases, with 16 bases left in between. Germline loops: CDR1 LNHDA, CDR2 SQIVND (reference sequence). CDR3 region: CASSMMGGAGNTEAFF. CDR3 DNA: TGTGCCAGTAGTATGATGGGAGGGGCCGGAAACACTGAAGCTTTCTTT.

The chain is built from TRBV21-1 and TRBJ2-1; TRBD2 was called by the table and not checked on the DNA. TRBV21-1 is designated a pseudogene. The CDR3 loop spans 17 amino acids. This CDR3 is CASSKDGGAGVEGEQFF. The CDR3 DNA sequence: TGTGCCAGCAGCAAAGATGGTGGGGCGGGAGTGGAAGGTGAGCAGTTCTTC.

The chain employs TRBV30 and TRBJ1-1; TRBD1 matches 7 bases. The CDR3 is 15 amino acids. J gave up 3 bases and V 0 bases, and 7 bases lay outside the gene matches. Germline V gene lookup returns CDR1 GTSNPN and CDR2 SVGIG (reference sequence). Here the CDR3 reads CAWSVFRDRDTEAFF. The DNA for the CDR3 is TGTGCCTGGAGTGTATTCCGGGACAGAGACACTGAAGCTTTCTTT.

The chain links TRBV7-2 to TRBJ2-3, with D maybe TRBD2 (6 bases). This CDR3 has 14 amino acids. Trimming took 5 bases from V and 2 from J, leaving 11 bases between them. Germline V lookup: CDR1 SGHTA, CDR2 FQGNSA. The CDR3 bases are TGTGCCAGCAGCCCGCGGGGATACACAGATACGCAGTATTTT. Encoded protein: CASSPRGYTDTQYF.